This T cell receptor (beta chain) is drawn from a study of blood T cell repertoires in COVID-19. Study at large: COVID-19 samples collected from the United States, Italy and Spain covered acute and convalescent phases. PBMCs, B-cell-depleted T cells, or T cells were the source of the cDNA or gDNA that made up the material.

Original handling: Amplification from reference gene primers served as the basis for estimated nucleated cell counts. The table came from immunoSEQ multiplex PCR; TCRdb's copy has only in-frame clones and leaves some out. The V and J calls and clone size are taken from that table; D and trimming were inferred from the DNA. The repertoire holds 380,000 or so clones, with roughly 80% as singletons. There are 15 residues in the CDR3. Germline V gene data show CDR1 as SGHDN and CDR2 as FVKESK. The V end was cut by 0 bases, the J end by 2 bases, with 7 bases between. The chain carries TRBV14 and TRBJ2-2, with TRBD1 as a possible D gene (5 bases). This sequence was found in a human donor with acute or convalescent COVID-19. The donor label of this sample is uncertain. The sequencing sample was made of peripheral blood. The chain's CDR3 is CASSQDRANTGELFF. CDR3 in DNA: TGTGCCAGCAGCCAAGACAGGGCAAACACCGGGGAGCTGTTTTTT.